This passage covers 26 T cell receptor beta chains from one sample sequenced in a study of CD8 T cells in Susac syndrome. After extraction with the RNeasy kit, 0.5 to 1 ug of the RNA was reverse transcribed using random hexamers. MiXCR, run by TCRdb on the immunoSEQ multiplex PCR reads, gives a single entry per CDR3 protein. The table includes 100,000 to 150,000 distinct CDR3 sequences, around 94% detected once. The sample consisted of CD4+ T cells from PBMCs. The source is a human donor in good health.

The chain combines TRBV20-1 with TRBJ1-2, with 7 bases aligning to TRBD1. CDR1 DFQATT and CDR2 SNEGSKA come from the germline V gene (reference sequence). This CDR3 is built from 12 residues. Losses at the gene ends were 6 bases for V and 5 bases for J; bases not matched to a gene: 6. The CDR3 here is CSARDSGYGYTF. The CDR3 DNA reads as TGCAGTGCGCGGGACAGCGGATATGGCTACACCTTC.

The rearrangement links TRBV12-3 or TRBV12-4 to TRBJ2-2, with 8 positions matching TRBD2. The ends lost 5 bases at V and 7 bases at J; junction bases unmatched: 18. The CDR3 runs to 18 residues. The CDR3 DNA is TGTGCCAGCAGTCACCGCCGTGCGGTAGCGGGAAGGGGCGGGGAGCTGTTTTTT. Protein: CASSHRRAVAGRGGELFF.

This clonotype has just a few counts. V is TRBV9 and J is TRBJ2-4, with 7 nucleotides matching TRBD1. The CDR3 totals 14 residues. The ends lost 4 bases at V and 10 bases at J; junction bases unmatched: 11. Germline lookup yields CDR1 SGDLS and CDR2 YYNGEE. The CDR3: CASSPDRVDGIQYF. The CDR3 nucleotides read TGTGCCAGCAGCCCCGACAGGGTCGACGGGATTCAGTACTTC.

The chain recombines TRBV12-3 or TRBV12-4 with TRBJ2-7, with D unresolved. This CDR3 contains 13 residues. V was trimmed by 7 bases and J by 3 bases, leaving 13 bases between them. The DNA of the CDR3 is TGTGCCAGCATCGGGCCCCCTAGCTACGAGCAGTACTTC. As protein: CASIGPPSYEQYF.

V is TRBV5-1 and J is TRBJ1-1, with 8 nucleotides matching TRBD1. The length of the CDR3 is 14 residues. Trimming removed 1 base from V and 5 bases from J; junction bases left unmatched: 4. The V gene's germline CDR1 is SGHRS and CDR2 YFSETQ. In DNA form, the CDR3 reads TGCGCCAGCAGCTTGAACACAGGGGGGACTGAAGCTTTCTTT. The encoded protein is CASSLNTGGTEAFF.

This chain connects TRBV29-1 to TRBJ1-1, with a tentative D call TRBD1 (5 bases). Germline CDR1 SQVTM, CDR2 ANQGSEA. V was trimmed by 5 bases and J by 11 bases, leaving 24 bases between them. This CDR3 has 14 amino acids. The CDR3 nucleotides read TGCAGCGTTCAAGGGGCAGGTACAGGCTCTAAGGCTTTCTTT. As protein: CSVQGAGTGSKAFF.

The J gene is TRBJ1-5, the V gene TRBV27; D might be TRBD1 (5 bases). The CDR3 runs 15 residues. CDR1 is MNHEY, CDR2 SMNVEV, per germline (reference sequence). V shed 2 bases and J shed 2 bases, with 10 bases lying between them. The CDR3 here is CASSLGIGGNQPQHF. The CDR3 region has the DNA TGTGCCAGCAGTTTAGGTATAGGGGGCAATCAGCCCCAGCATTTT.

This clonotype showed up just once. The chain is built from TRBV4-1 and TRBJ2-7, with 8 bases that match TRBD2. Germline V gives CDR1 MGHRA, CDR2 YSYEKL. Trimming cost V 0 bases and J 3 bases; bases outside gene matches: 7. The length of the CDR3 is 16 residues. CDR3 loop: CASSQERSGSLYEQYF. DNA for the CDR3: TGCGCCAGCAGCCAAGAACGGAGCGGGAGTCTCTACGAGCAGTACTTC.

The rearrangement joins TRBV29-1 to TRBJ1-1; D is possibly TRBD1 (5 bases). This CDR3 has 12 amino acids. The germline V gene encodes CDR1 SQVTM and CDR2 ANQGSEA. V dropped 7 bases and J dropped 1 base, with 10 bases sitting between them. The CDR3 nucleotides read TGCAGCGGTGGGACGGCGAACACTGAAGCTTTCTTT. Amino acids: CSGGTANTEAFF.

V is TRBV7-9 and J is TRBJ2-7; the match to TRBD2 covers 9 bases. Germline CDR1 and CDR2: SEHNR and FQNEAQ (reference sequence). The CDR3 is 15 amino acids. Trimming cost V 3 bases and J 5 bases; bases outside gene matches: 8. DNA of the CDR3: TGTGCCAGCAGCTTCTATCTAGCGGGATACAACGAGCAGTACTTC. It is translated as CASSFYLAGYNEQYF.

The rearrangement joins TRBV7-2 to TRBJ2-7; TRBD1 aligns across 9 bases. Germline assignment: CDR1 SGHTA and CDR2 FQGNSA. The CDR3 length is 15 residues. J gave up 7 bases and V 5 bases, and 12 bases lay outside the gene matches. The CDR3 spells CASSAFPGQGREQYF. The CDR3 DNA sequence: TGTGCCAGCAGCGCCTTCCCGGGACAGGGTCGAGAGCAGTACTTC.

This rearrangement joins TRBV19 to TRBJ1-5; D is unclear. Trimming took 4 bases from V and 3 from J, leaving 10 bases between them. Per germline, CDR1 LNHDA and CDR2 SQIVND (reference sequence). CDR3 length: 14 amino acids. In DNA form, the CDR3 reads TGTGCCAGTAGTAATCGGCGGCTCAATCAGCCCCAGCATTTT. As protein: CASSNRRLNQPQHF.

The gene calls are TRBV29-1 and TRBJ1-3; perhaps TRBD1 as D (6 bases). This CDR3 contains 13 residues. Germline loops: CDR1 SQVTM, CDR2 ANQGSEA. The V end lost 6 bases, the J end lost 3 bases, and 12 bases lay between the germline ends. The CDR3 here is CSVDGTLGNTIYF. In DNA, the CDR3 is TGCAGCGTGGATGGGACACTTGGAAACACCATATATTTT. The full variable domain, completed using reference TRBV29-1 and TRBJ1-3, is SAVISQKPSRDICQRGTSLTIQCQVDSQVTMMFWYRQQPGQSLTLIATANQGSEATYESGFVIDKFPISRPNLTFSTLTVSNMSPEDSSIYLCSVDGTLGNTIYFGEGSWLTVV.

The chain employs TRBV7-9 and TRBJ2-1; TRBD1 is a possible D gene (6 bases). Germline assignment: CDR1 SEHNR and CDR2 FQNEAQ (reference sequence). The CDR3 has 14 amino acids. Between the trimmed V and J ends, which lost 2 bases and 7 bases, there was a span of 12 bases. CDR3: CASSLTQGENEQFF. Here the CDR3 DNA reads TGTGCCAGCAGCTTAACACAGGGAGAAAATGAGCAGTTCTTC. Full variable domain (outside the CDR3, taken from reference TRBV7-9 and TRBJ2-1): DTGVSQNPRHKITKRGQNVTFRCDPISEHNRLYWYRQTLGQGPEFLTYFQNEAQLEKSRLLSDRFSAERPKGSFSTLEIQRTEQGDSAMYLCASSLTQGENEQFFGPGTRLTVL.

J is TRBJ2-3 and V is TRBV5-1; possibly TRBD2 for D (5 bases). The V gene's germline CDR1 is SGHRS and CDR2 YFSETQ. V gave up 5 bases and J gave up 5 bases, with 12 bases separating them. The CDR3 consists of 13 residues. In nucleotides, the CDR3 is TGCGCCAGCAGATCGGGGATAATAGATACGCAGTATTTT. Protein sequence: CASRSGIIDTQYF.

The V call is TRBV6-4, the J call TRBJ2-3; 7 bases are shared with TRBD2. Trimming removed 4 bases from V and 12 bases from J; junction bases left unmatched: 10. The CDR3 is 13 residues long. Germline V lookup: CDR1 MRHNA, CDR2 SNTAGT. CDR3 protein: CASSARASGPQYF. CDR3 DNA: TGTGCCAGCAGTGCCAGAGCTAGCGGCCCACAGTATTTT.

The gene calls are TRBV28 and TRBJ1-1; possibly TRBD1 for D (5 bases). The V gene lost 6 bases and the J gene lost 0 bases, with 11 bases spanning the gap. The CDR3 is 14 amino acids. From germline, CDR1 is MDHEN and CDR2 SYDVKM. The CDR3 loop is CASRTGTMNTEAFF. The CDR3 bases are TGTGCCAGCAGAACCGGGACCATGAACACTGAAGCTTTCTTT.

The chain has TRBV7-9 and TRBJ2-1; unclear D gene. In germline, CDR1 is SEHNR, CDR2 FQNEAQ (reference sequence). CDR3 length: 14 residues. Deletions cut 3 bases from V and 0 bases from J, with 6 bases between. The CDR3 DNA reads as TGTGCCAGCAGCTTGGATATCTCCTACAATGAGCAGTTCTTC. This translates into CASSLDISYNEQFF.

This chain uses TRBV10-1 with TRBJ2-5, with 8 bases aligning to TRBD2. This CDR3 is built from 15 residues. Trimming at V came to 3 bases and at J to 5 bases, leaving 8 bases not matched to a gene. Germline V CDR1 and CDR2: WNHNN, SYGVQD (reference sequence). The CDR3 loop is CASSDGGLGGETQYF. As DNA, the CDR3 is TGCGCCAGCAGTGATGGGGGACTAGGGGGGGAGACCCAGTACTTC.

This rearrangement joins TRBV20-1 to TRBJ1-1; D possibly corresponds to TRBD1 (5 bases). Per the germline V gene, CDR1 is DFQATT and CDR2 is SNEGSKA (reference sequence). This CDR3 region has 12 residues. The germline V and J ends were trimmed by 5 bases and 1 base, with 8 bases remaining between them. This CDR3 is CSAPGGNTEAFF. The CDR3 region has the DNA TGCAGTGCTCCCGGGGGGAACACTGAAGCTTTCTTT.

The chain employs TRBV23-1 and TRBJ1-5; D unclear. TRBV23-1 is an ORF, and what it does is uncertain. The CDR3 has 12 amino acids. The ends were cut back, 2 bases at V and 7 bases at J, with 6 bases in the middle. The CDR3 DNA follows: TGCGCCAGCAGTCAAAAAAAACAGCCCCAGCATTTT. Its protein is CASSQKKQPQHF.

The rearrangement links TRBV29-1 to TRBJ2-7; 10 bases fit TRBD2. J was trimmed by 3 bases and V by 6 bases; bases with no gene match: 2. CDR3 length: 12 amino acids. Germline V CDR1 and CDR2: SQVTM, ANQGSEA. The CDR3 protein is CSVRTSGYEQYF. Here the CDR3 DNA reads TGCAGCGTAAGGACTAGCGGCTACGAGCAGTACTTC.

The genes are TRBV20-1 and TRBJ1-1; perhaps TRBD1 as D (5 bases). Germline V gene lookup returns CDR1 DFQATT and CDR2 SNEGSKA (reference sequence). CDR3 length: 14 residues. The V gene lost 3 bases and the J gene lost 0 bases, with 11 bases spanning the gap. The CDR3 loop is CSARFGDLNTEAFF. DNA for the CDR3: TGCAGTGCTAGGTTCGGGGACCTGAACACTGAAGCTTTCTTT.

This chain uses TRBV9 with TRBJ2-2; possible D gene TRBD1, 5 bases. The CDR3 consists of 16 residues. Germline V lookup: CDR1 SGDLS, CDR2 YYNGEE. V lost 3 bases to trimming and J lost 0 bases, with 12 bases between them. CDR3 bases: TGTGCCAGCAGCGATCTGGGGCCCCCGAACACCGGGGAGCTGTTTTTT. Protein product: CASSDLGPPNTGELFF.

V usage is TRBV7-8 and J usage is TRBJ2-1; TRBD2 might be the D (5 bases). The CDR3 is made up of 14 amino acids. From germline, CDR1 is SGHVS and CDR2 FQNEAQ. V was shortened by 1 base and J by 2 bases, with 6 bases between the two germline ends. The CDR3 reads CASSLELAYNEQFF. The CDR3 DNA sequence: TGTGCCAGCAGCTTAGAACTAGCCTACAATGAGCAGTTCTTC.

The rearrangement joins TRBV25-1 to TRBJ2-7; D may match TRBD1 or TRBD2 (5 bases each). Germline CDR1 is MGHDK and CDR2 is SYGVNS. The ends were cut back, 6 bases at V and 1 base at J, with 10 bases in the middle. The CDR3 is 13 amino acids. CDR3 protein: CASSRGVSYEQYF. The CDR3 DNA follows: TGTGCCAGCAGCAGAGGGGTTTCCTACGAGCAGTACTTC.